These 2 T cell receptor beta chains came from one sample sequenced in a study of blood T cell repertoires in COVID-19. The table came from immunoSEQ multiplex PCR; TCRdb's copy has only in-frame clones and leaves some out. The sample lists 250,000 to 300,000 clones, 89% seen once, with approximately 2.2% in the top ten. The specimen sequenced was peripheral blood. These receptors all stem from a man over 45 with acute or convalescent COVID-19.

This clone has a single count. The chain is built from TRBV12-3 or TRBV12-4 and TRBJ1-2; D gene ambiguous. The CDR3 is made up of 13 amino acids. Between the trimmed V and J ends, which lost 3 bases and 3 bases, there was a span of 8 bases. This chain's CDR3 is CASSFLGDYGYTF. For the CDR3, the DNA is TGTGCCAGCAGTTTTTTGGGCGACTATGGCTACACCTTC.

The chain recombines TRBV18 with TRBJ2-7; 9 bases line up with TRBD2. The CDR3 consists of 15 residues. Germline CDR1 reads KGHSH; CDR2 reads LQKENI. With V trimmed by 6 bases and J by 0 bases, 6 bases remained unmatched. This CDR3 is CASSAGGGFSYEQYF. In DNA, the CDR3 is TGTGCCAGCTCCGCGGGGGGGGGTTTCTCCTACGAGCAGTACTTC.